A selection of T cell receptor beta chains follows, all from one sample in a study of blood T cells in healthy people across ages. TCRdb used MiXCR to reprocess the 5' RACE reads, holding one entry per CDR3 protein. The table lists hundreds of thousands of distinct CDR3 sequences, around 48% of them singletons. Specimen: blood. The origin of the receptors is a man older than 75 in good health. CDR3s include the opening cysteine and the closing phenylalanine or tryptophan. The order of the fields is D gene, V gene, clone size, J gene, CDR3 protein, CDR3 DNA. A D gene is named only where the DNA matches it firmly. Some rows mark clone size as missing; the rest say once, few, many or name a class of expanded clone.

TRBD1	TRBV30	NA	TRBJ2-7	CAWSRDSEFLTYEQYF	TGTGCCTGGAGTAGGGACAGCGAATTTCTCACCTACGAGCAGTACTTC
NA	TRBV29-1	NA	TRBJ2-3	CSVAEIATDTQYF	TGCAGCGTGGCGGAAATTGCCACAGATACGCAGTATTTT
TRBD2	TRBV20-1	few	TRBJ2-7	CSASSSGRYEQYF	TGCAGTGCTAGCTCAAGCGGGAGGTACGAGCAGTACTTC
TRBD1	TRBV5-1	NA	TRBJ2-3	CASSSGQGFSTDTQYF	TGCGCCAGCAGCAGCGGACAGGGTTTTTCCACAGATACGCAGTATTTT
NA	TRBV6-5	few	TRBJ1-2	CASSDSEGRRGYTF	TGTGCCAGCAGTGACTCAGAGGGAAGAAGGGGCTACACCTTC
TRBD1	TRBV7-2	NA	TRBJ2-6	CASSPRTGTGANVLTF	TGTGCCAGCAGCCCAAGGACAGGGACTGGGGCCAACGTCCTGACTTTC
NA	TRBV7-9	NA	TRBJ2-7	CASSLVTSTPYEQYF	TGTGCCAGCAGCTTAGTCACATCTACCCCCTACGAGCAGTACTTC
NA	TRBV10-3	few	TRBJ2-1	CAISLDTQGSNEQFF	TGTGCCATCAGTCTGGACACCCAGGGAAGCAATGAGCAGTTCTTC
NA	TRBV27	many	TRBJ1-6	CASSQLEYSPLHF	TGTGCCAGCAGTCAGTTGGAGTATTCACCCCTCCACTTT
NA	TRBV6-2/TRBV6-3	few	TRBJ2-7	CASRYGPYEQYF	TGTGCCAGCAGGTACGGTCCCTACGAGCAGTACTTC
NA	TRBV29-1	NA	TRBJ1-2	CSVLSGGYTF	TGCAGCGTTCTAAGCGGAGGCTACACCTTC
TRBD2	TRBV18	NA	TRBJ2-7	CASSPGTSVGQYF	TGTGCCAGCTCACCAGGGACTAGTGTCGGGCAGTACTTC
TRBD2	TRBV10-3	NA	TRBJ2-1	CAISVASGGLDEQFF	TGTGCCATCAGTGTGGCTAGCGGGGGTTTGGATGAGCAGTTCTTC
NA	TRBV19	NA	TRBJ1-2	CASYDQRDRYGYTF	TGTGCCAGTTATGACCAACGGGATCGCTATGGCTACACCTTC
NA	TRBV4-3	few	TRBJ2-7	CASSQWDGEQYF	TGCGCCAGCAGCCAGTGGGATGGCGAGCAGTACTTC
NA	TRBV6-1	NA	TRBJ1-6	CASSRPTLKGGTYNSPLHF	TGTGCCAGCAGCCGGCCGACACTTAAGGGAGGCACCTATAATTCACCCCTCCACTTT
TRBD1	TRBV29-1	NA	TRBJ2-7	CSVAGGRSYNEQYF	TGCAGCGTTGCAGGGGGTCGGTCCTACAATGAGCAGTACTTC
TRBD1	TRBV29-1	NA	TRBJ2-4	CSVDTGEDIQYF	TGCAGCGTGGACACAGGGGAAGACATTCAGTACTTC
TRBD1	TRBV6-5	NA	TRBJ1-2	CASSYGTGGAEDGYTF	TGTGCCAGCAGTTACGGGACAGGGGGCGCTGAGGATGGCTACACCTTC
NA	TRBV30	NA	TRBJ1-2	CAWSVGHPGYTF	TGTGCCTGGAGTGTAGGGCACCCTGGCTACACCTTC
NA	TRBV7-2	NA	TRBJ1-3	CASSLAQGVISGNTIYF	TGTGCCAGCAGCTTAGCGCAAGGAGTTATCTCTGGAAACACCATATATTTT
NA	TRBV9	many	TRBJ2-1	CASSVTGSYNEQFF	TGTGCCAGCAGCGTAACAGGTTCCTACAATGAGCAGTTCTTC
NA	TRBV20-1	NA	TRBJ2-1	CSARVRSAGEQFF	TGCAGTGCTAGAGTTCGAAGCGCTGGTGAGCAGTTCTTC
NA	TRBV4-3	few	TRBJ2-3	CASSHPLGSTQYF	TGCGCCAGCAGCCATCCCCTAGGAAGTACGCAGTATTTT
TRBD2	TRBV30	once	TRBJ2-3	CAWSADLVAGGITDTQYF	TGTGCCTGGAGTGCCGACCTCGTAGCGGGAGGGATCACAGATACGCAGTATTTT
NA	TRBV20-1	NA	TRBJ1-2	CSAGTENYGYTF	TGCAGTGCGGGGACCGAAAACTATGGCTACACCTTC
NA	TRBV6-6	few	TRBJ2-2	CASRQGLDVGELFF	TGTGCCAGCAGACAGGGACTGGACGTCGGGGAGCTGTTTTTT
NA	TRBV7-9	few	TRBJ2-4	CASSFELGGKGQYF	TGTGCCAGCAGCTTCGAACTCGGGGGAAAAGGACAGTACTTC
NA	TRBV3-1	NA	TRBJ2-5	CASSHSRGQATQYF	TGTGCCAGCAGCCATTCCCGGGGCCAAGCGACCCAGTACTTC
TRBD2	TRBV20-1	NA	TRBJ2-3	CSARVPSGSDTDTQYF	TGCAGTGCTAGAGTTCCTAGCGGGAGTGACACAGATACGCAGTATTTT
NA	TRBV6-6	NA	TRBJ1-5	CARSYRSATMPQHF	TGTGCCCGCAGTTACAGATCAGCTACTATGCCCCAGCATTTT
NA	TRBV7-2	NA	TRBJ1-2	CASSSEAGCGYTF	TGTGCCAGCAGTTCGGAGGCAGGGTGTGGCTACACCTTC
TRBD1	TRBV5-1	few	TRBJ2-5	CASMWTGGIQETQYF	TGCGCCAGCATGTGGACAGGGGGGATACAAGAGACCCAGTACTTC
NA	TRBV27	NA	TRBJ2-7	CASSPIGGASSYEQYF	TGTGCCAGCAGTCCGATCGGGGGAGCGTCTTCGTACGAGCAGTACTTC
NA	TRBV11-1	few	TRBJ2-7	CASSLQSAGSYEQYF	TGTGCCAGCAGCTTACAATCGGCCGGATCCTACGAGCAGTACTTC
NA	TRBV3-1	few	TRBJ2-6	CASSLSESGANVLTF	TGTGCCAGCAGTCTTAGCGAATCTGGGGCCAACGTCCTGACTTTC
TRBD2	TRBV13	few	TRBJ2-5	CASSILTSGVSETQYF	TGTGCCAGCAGCATACTGACTAGCGGGGTGTCAGAGACCCAGTACTTC
NA	TRBV5-1	NA	TRBJ2-5	CASGLVGDQETQYF	TGCGCCAGCGGACTGGTGGGGGATCAAGAGACCCAGTACTTC
TRBD1	TRBV29-1	few	TRBJ2-3	CSVGQGPTDTQYF	TGCAGCGTTGGACAGGGGCCGACAGATACGCAGTATTTT
TRBD1	TRBV6-5	NA	TRBJ1-5	CASSPQGAGNQPQHF	TGTGCCAGCAGCCCACAGGGGGCGGGCAATCAGCCCCAGCATTTT
TRBD2	TRBV4-2	NA	TRBJ2-1	CASSPTSGSVYEQFF	TGTGCCAGCAGCCCCACTAGCGGGAGTGTGTATGAGCAGTTCTTC
NA	TRBV7-2	NA	TRBJ2-7	CASSLGDPSNYEQYF	TGTGCCAGCAGCTTAGGGGACCCCTCGAACTACGAGCAGTACTTC
NA	TRBV6-2/TRBV6-3	few	TRBJ1-4	CASRGTSNEKLFF	TGTGCCAGCAGAGGGACGAGTAATGAAAAACTGTTTTTT
TRBD1	TRBV6-5	NA	TRBJ2-7	CASSDDRDSSEQYF	TGTGCCAGCAGTGACGATCGGGACAGCTCCGAGCAGTACTTC
NA	TRBV4-2	few	TRBJ1-6	CASSQETGLNNSPLHF	TGTGCCAGCAGCCAAGAAACAGGGTTGAATAATTCACCCCTCCACTTT
TRBD2	TRBV7-2	NA	TRBJ2-1	CASRFSGTSIHEQFF	TGTGCCAGCAGATTTTCCGGGACTAGTATCCATGAGCAGTTCTTC
NA	TRBV20-1	few	TRBJ2-5	CSARDLLAGETQYF	TGCAGTGCTAGAGATCTGTTGGCGGGTGAGACCCAGTACTTC
NA	TRBV5-1	NA	TRBJ2-7	CASSPDGVSSYNEQYF	TGCGCCAGCAGCCCTGACGGGGTTAGCTCCTACAATGAGCAGTACTTC
NA	TRBV6-6	NA	TRBJ1-1	CASSIGGRTEAFF	TGTGCCAGCAGTATTGGGGGAAGAACTGAAGCTTTCTTT
TRBD1	TRBV4-3	few	TRBJ1-6	CASSQRGQESSYNSPLHF	TGCGCCAGCAGCCAGAGGGGACAGGAGAGCTCCTATAATTCACCCCTCCACTTT
NA	TRBV7-9	NA	TRBJ2-5	CASSLVGQNQETQYF	TGTGCCAGCAGCTTAGTGGGCCAGAACCAAGAGACCCAGTACTTC
NA	TRBV7-2	NA	TRBJ2-7	CASSLGGGPYYEQYF	TGTGCCAGCAGCTTAGGGGGGGGCCCTTACTACGAGCAGTACTTC
NA	TRBV20-1	NA	TRBJ2-5	CSARERRVRETQYF	TGCAGTGCTAGAGAAAGACGGGTCCGAGAGACCCAGTACTTC
TRBD1	TRBV6-6	many	TRBJ2-4	CASSYPGTGDNIQYF	TGTGCCAGCAGTTACCCCGGGACAGGGGATAACATTCAGTACTTC
NA	TRBV4-1	NA	TRBJ2-7	CASSQDPGGSYEQYF	TGCGCCAGCAGCCAGGACCCGGGCGGTAGCTACGAGCAGTACTTC
NA	TRBV12-3/TRBV12-4	once	TRBJ2-7	CASSLRSNGTSYEQYF	TGTGCCAGCAGTTTAAGATCTAACGGGACGTCCTACGAGCAGTACTTC
NA	TRBV11-2	NA	TRBJ2-7	CASSLTPVEQYF	TGTGCCAGCAGCTTAACCCCTGTCGAGCAGTACTTC
TRBD1	TRBV4-3	NA	TRBJ1-6	CASSQEGQGANNSPLHF	TGCGCCAGCAGCCAAGAGGGACAGGGGGCGAACAATTCACCCCTCCACTTT